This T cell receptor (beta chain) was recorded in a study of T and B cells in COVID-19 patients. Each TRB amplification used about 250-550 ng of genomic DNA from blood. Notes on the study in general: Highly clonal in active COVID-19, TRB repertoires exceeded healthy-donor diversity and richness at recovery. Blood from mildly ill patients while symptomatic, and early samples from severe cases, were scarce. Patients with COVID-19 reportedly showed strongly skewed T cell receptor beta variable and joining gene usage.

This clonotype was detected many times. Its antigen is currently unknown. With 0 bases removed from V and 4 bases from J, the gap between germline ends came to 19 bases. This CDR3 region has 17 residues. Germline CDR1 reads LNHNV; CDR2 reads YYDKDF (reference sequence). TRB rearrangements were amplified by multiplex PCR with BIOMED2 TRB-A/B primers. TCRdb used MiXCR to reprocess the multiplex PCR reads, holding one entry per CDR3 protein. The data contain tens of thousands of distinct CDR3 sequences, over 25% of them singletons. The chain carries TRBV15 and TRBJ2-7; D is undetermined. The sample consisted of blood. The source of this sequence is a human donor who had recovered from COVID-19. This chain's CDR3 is CATSRDSGRQIQYEQYF. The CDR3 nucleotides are TGTGCCACCAGCAGAGATAGTGGCAGACAAATCCAATACGAGCAGTACTTC.